The entry below describes one T cell receptor (beta chain). The assay was immunoSEQ multiplex PCR, and TCRdb's table has in-frame clones only and misses some. Of 150,000 to 200,000 clones in the sample, about 91% were seen once. Looked up from germline, CDR1 is SGHTA and CDR2 is FQGTGA. The CDR3 contains 13 residues. Trimming removed 0 bases at V and 5 bases at J, with 8 bases between. The data were taken from a study of control samples from healthy donors and cancer patients. The J gene is TRBJ2-7, the V gene TRBV7-3; D may be TRBD1 or TRBD2 (5 bases each). The source of this sequence is a man in his late teens or twenties in good health. Specimen: blood. The CDR3 nucleotides read TGTGCCAGCAGCTTAACCAGGGACCACGAGCAGTACTTC. Translating gives CASSLTRDHEQYF.